These 3 T cell receptor beta chains originate from one sample sequenced in a study of blood T cell repertoires in COVID-19. The assay was immunoSEQ multiplex PCR, and TCRdb's table has in-frame clones only and misses some. The sample contains a few hundred thousand clones, about nine tenths of which appear only once. Sequencing was done on a sample of peripheral blood. Receptors were obtained from a young adult with COVID-19, enrolled during active disease.

In its sample, this clone was seen a few times. The chain links TRBV3-1 (or the pseudogene TRBV3-2) to TRBJ2-2; D call uncertain. The CDR3 sequence is 12 residues long. Trimming pared 3 bases from V and 7 bases from J, leaving 6 bases between. Germline CDR1 reads LGHDT; CDR2 reads YNNKEL (reference sequence). Here the CDR3 DNA reads TGTGCCAGCAGCCATGGGCGCGGGGAGCTGTTTTTT. Amino acids: CASSHGRGELFF.

V usage is TRBV2 and J usage is TRBJ2-1; TRBD2 matches 9 bases. The CDR3 contains 16 residues. The V gene end was trimmed by 4 bases and the J gene end by 4 bases; junction bases not matched to a gene: 8. Germline CDR1 SNHLY, CDR2 FYNNEI. The DNA of the CDR3 is TGTGCCAGCAGTGCGCGGCTAGCGGGGATATACAATGAGCAGTTCTTC. Translation: CASSARLAGIYNEQFF.

V is TRBV9 and J is TRBJ2-3, with TRBD2 matching over 9 bases. The V and J ends lost 3 bases and 6 bases, in that order; junction bases with no gene match: 11. The CDR3 has 16 amino acids. Germline V CDR1 and CDR2: SGDLS, YYNGEE. DNA for the CDR3: TGTGCCAGCAGCGAGGGGACTAGCATCTTCACGGATACGCAGTATTTT. It specifies CASSEGTSIFTDTQYF.